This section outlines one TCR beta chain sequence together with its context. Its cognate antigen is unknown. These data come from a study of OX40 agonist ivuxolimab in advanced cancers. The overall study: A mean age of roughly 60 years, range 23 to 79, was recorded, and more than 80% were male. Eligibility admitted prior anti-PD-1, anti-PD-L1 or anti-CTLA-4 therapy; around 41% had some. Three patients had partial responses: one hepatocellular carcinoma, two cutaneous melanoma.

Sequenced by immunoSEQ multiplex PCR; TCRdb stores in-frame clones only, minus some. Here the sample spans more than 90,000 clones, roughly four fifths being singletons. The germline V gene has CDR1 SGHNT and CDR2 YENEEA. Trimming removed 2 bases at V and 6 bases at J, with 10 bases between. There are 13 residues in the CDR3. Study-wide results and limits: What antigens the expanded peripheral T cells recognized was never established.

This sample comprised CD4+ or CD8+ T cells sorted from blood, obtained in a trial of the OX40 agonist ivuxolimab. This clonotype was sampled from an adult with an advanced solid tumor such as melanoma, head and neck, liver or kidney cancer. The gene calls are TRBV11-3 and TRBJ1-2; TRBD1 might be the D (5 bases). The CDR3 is CASSLWSRDGYTF. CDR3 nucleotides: TGTGCCAGCAGCTTATGGTCCAGGGATGGCTACACCTTC.